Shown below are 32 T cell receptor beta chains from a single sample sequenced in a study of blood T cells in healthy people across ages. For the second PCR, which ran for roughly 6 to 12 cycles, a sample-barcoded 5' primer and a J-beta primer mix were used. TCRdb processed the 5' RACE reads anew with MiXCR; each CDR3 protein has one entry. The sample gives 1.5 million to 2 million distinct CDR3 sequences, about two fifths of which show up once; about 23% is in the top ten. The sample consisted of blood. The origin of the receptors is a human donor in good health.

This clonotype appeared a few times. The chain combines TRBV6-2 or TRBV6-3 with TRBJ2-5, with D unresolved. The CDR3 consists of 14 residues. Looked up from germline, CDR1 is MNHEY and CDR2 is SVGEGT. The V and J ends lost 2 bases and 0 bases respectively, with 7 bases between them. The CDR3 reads CASSYNWYQETQYF. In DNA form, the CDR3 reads TGTGCCAGCAGTTACAACTGGTACCAAGAGACCCAGTACTTC.

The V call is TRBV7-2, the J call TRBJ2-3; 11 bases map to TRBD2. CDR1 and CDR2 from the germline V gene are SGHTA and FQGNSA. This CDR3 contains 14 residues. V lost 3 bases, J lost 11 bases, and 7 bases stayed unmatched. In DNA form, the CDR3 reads TGTGCCAGCAGCTTTCCGACTAGCGGGGTACTGCAGTATTTT. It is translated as CASSFPTSGVLQYF.

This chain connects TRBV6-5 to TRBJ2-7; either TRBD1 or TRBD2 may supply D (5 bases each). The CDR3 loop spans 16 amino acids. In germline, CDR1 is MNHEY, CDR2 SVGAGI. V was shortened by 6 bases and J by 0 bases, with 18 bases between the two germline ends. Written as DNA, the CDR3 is TGTGCCAGCAGACAATGGGGCGGAACTAGCTCCTACGAGCAGTACTTC. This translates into CASRQWGGTSSYEQYF.

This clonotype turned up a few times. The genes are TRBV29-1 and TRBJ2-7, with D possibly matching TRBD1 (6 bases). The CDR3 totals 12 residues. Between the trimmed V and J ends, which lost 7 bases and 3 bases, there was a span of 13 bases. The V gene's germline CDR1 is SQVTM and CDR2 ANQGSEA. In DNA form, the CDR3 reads TGCAGCGGTGGGACATATTTCTACGAGCAGTACTTC. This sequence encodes CSGGTYFYEQYF.

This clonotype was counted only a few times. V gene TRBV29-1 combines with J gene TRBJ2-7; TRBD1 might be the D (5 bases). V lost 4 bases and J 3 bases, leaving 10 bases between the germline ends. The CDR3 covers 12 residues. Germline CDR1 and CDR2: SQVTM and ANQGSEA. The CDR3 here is CSVGGSIYEQYF. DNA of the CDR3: TGCAGCGTTGGGGGCAGTATCTACGAGCAGTACTTC.

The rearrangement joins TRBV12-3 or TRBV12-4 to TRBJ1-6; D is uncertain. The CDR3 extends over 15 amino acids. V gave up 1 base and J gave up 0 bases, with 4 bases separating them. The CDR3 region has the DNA TGTGCCAGCAGTTTAGTGGACTCCTATAATTCACCCCTCCACTTT. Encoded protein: CASSLVDSYNSPLHF.

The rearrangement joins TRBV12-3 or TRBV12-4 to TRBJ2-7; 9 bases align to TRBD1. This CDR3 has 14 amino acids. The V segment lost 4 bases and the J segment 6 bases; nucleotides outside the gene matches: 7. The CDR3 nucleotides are TGTGCCAGCAGTTCGCGGGACAGGGTGTTCGAGCAGTACTTC. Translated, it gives CASSSRDRVFEQYF.

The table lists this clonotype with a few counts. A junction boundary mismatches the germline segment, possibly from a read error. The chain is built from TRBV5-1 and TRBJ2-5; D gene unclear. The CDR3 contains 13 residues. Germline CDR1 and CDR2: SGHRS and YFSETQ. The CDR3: CASTVGSIETLYF. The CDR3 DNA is TGCGCCAGCACCGTTGGATCCATAGAGACCCTGTACTTC.

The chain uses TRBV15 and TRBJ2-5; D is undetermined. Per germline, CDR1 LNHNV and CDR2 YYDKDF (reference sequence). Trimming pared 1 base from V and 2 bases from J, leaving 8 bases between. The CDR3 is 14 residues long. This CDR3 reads CATSRALIQETQYF. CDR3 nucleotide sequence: TGTGCCACCAGCAGAGCCCTGATACAAGAGACCCAGTACTTC.

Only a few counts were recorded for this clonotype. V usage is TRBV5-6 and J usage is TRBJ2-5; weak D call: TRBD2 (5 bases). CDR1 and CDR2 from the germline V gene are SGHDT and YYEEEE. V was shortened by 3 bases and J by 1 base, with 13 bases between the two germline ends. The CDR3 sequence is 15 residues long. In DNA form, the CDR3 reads TGTGCCAGCAGCTCACTACACCGGGGCCAAGAGACCCAGTACTTC. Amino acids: CASSSLHRGQETQYF.

CDR3 nucleotide sequence: TGCGCCAGCAGCTTGAACCCGGGACAGGGGGAAGAGCAGTACTTC. Protein product: CASSLNPGQGEEQYF. This chain uses TRBV5-1 with TRBJ2-7, with TRBD1 identical over 11 bases. V lost 1 base and J lost 7; bases outside the gene matches: 7. CDR3 size: 15 residues. Per germline, CDR1 SGHRS and CDR2 YFSETQ.

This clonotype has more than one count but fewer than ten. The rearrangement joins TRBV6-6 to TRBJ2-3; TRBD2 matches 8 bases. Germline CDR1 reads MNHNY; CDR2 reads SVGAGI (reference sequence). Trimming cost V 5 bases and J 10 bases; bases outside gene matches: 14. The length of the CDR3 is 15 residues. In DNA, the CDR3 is TGTGCCAGCAGTCCCCGGGGGGGCGCGATACATGCGCAGTATTTT. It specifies CASSPRGGAIHAQYF.

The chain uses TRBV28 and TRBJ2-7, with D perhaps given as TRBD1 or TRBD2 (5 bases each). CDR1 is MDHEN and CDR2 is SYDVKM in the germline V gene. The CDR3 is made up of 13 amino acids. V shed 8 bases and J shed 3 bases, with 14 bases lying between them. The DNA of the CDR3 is TGTGCCAGCCGCATTGGGGACGGCTACGAGCAGTACTTC. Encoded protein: CASRIGDGYEQYF.

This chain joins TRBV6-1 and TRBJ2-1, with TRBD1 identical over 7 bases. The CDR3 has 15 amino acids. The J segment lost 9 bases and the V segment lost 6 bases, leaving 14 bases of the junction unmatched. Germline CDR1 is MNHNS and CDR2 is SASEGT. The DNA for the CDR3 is TGTGCCAGCAGCCAGCGACCAGGGACAGAGGGTGAGCAGTTCTTC. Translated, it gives CASSQRPGTEGEQFF.

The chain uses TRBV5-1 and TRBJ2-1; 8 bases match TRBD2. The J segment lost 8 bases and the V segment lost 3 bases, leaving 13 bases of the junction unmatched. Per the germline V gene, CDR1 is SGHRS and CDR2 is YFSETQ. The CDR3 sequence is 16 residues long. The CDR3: CASSSTPGLVGDEQFF. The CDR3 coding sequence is TGCGCCAGCAGCTCGACGCCGGGACTAGTGGGGGATGAGCAGTTCTTC.

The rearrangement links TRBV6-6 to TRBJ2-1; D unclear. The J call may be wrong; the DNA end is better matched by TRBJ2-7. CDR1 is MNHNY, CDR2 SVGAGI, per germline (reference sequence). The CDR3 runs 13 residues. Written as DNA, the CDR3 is TGTGCCAGCCTCGGGTTGATAGGTTACGAGCAGTACTTC. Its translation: CASLGLIGYEQYF.

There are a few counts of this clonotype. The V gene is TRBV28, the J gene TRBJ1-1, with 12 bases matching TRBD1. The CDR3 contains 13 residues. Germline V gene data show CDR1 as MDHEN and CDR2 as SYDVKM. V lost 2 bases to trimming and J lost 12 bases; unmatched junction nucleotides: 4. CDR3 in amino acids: CASSLGTGGLTFF. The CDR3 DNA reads TGTGCCAGCAGTTTAGGGACAGGGGGCCTGACTTTCTTT.

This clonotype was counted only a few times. This CDR3 reads CASSYGDPGFDTQYF. The CDR3 DNA sequence: TGTGCCAGCAGTTATGGGGATCCCGGTTTCGATACGCAGTATTTT. The chain joins TRBV6-6 to TRBJ2-3; D ambiguous. The germline V and J ends were trimmed by 3 bases and 6 bases, with 16 bases remaining between them. Germline V gives CDR1 MNHNY, CDR2 SVGAGI (reference sequence). There are 15 residues in the CDR3.

The CDR3, as DNA: TGCGCCAGCAGCTCCCGAATTCTAGACACATACTCCTACAATGAGCAGTTCTTC. Translation: CASSSRILDTYSYNEQFF. The chain joins TRBV5-1 to TRBJ2-1; D is ambiguous. V was pared by 3 bases and J by 0 bases, with 19 bases between. Germline CDR1 SGHRS, CDR2 YFSETQ. This CDR3 region has 18 residues.

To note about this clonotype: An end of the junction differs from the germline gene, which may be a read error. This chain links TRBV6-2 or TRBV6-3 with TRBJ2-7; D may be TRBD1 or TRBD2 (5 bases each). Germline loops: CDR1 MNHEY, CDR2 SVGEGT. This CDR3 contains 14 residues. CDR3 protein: CASSYEGRGLEQDF. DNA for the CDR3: TGTGCCAGCAGCTACGAGGGGAGAGGACTCGAGCAGGACTTC.

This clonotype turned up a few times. CDR3 nucleotides: TGCAGTGCTAGAGATTTAACAGCAGAAAACCAGCGCTATGGCTACACCTTC. It is translated as CSARDLTAENQRYGYTF. V usage is TRBV20-1 and J usage is TRBJ1-2; D remains ambiguous. Trimming cost V 0 bases and J 4 bases, with 21 bases left between them. The CDR3 runs to 17 residues. The germline V gene has CDR1 DFQATT and CDR2 SNEGSKA (reference sequence).

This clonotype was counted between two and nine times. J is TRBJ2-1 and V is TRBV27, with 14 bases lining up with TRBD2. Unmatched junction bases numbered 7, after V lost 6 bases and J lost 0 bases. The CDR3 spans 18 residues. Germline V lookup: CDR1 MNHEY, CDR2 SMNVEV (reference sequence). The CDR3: CASSPGLAGASSYNEQFF. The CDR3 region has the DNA TGTGCCAGCAGCCCGGGACTAGCGGGGGCGAGCTCCTACAATGAGCAGTTCTTC.

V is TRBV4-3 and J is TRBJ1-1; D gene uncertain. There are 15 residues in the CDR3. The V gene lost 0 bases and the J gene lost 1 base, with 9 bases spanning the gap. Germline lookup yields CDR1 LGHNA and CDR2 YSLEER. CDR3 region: CASSQDLDWNTEAFF. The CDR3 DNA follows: TGCGCCAGCAGCCAAGATTTGGACTGGAACACTGAAGCTTTCTTT.

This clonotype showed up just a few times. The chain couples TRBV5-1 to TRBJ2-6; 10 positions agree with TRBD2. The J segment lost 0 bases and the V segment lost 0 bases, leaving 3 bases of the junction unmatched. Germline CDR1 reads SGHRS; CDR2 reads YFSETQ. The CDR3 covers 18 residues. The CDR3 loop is CASSLASGGSSGANVLTF. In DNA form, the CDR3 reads TGCGCCAGCAGCTTGGCTAGCGGGGGAAGCTCTGGGGCCAACGTCCTGACTTTC.

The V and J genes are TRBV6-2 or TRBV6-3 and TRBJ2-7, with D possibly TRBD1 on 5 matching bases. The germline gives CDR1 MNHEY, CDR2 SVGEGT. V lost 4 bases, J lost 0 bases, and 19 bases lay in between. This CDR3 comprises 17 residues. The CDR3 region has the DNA TGTGCCAGCAGTTCCCTGGTGACAGCTCCGAGCTCCTACGAGCAGTACTTC. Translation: CASSSLVTAPSSYEQYF.

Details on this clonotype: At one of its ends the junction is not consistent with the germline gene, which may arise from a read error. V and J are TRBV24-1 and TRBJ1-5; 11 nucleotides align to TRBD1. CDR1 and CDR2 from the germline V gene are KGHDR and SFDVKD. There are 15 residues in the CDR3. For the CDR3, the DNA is TGTGCCACCGGACAGGGGGCGAAAGGCAATCAGCCCCAGCGTTTT. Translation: CATGQGAKGNQPQRF.

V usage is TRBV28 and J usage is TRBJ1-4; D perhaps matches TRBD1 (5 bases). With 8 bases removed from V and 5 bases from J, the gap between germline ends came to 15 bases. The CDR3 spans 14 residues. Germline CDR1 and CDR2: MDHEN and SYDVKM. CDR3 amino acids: CASWGGNRNEKLFF. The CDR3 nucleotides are TGTGCCAGCTGGGGGGGGAATAGGAATGAAAAACTGTTTTTT.

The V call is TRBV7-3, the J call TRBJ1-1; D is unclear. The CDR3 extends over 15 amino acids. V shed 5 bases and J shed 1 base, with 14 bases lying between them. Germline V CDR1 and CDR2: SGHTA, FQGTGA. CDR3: CASSPSPEENTEAFF. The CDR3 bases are TGTGCCAGCAGCCCCAGCCCGGAAGAGAACACTGAAGCTTTCTTT.

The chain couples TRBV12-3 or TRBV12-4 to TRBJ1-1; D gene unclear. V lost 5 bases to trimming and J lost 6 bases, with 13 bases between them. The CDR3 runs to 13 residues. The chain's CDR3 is CASSRLVGSEAFF. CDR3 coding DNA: TGTGCCAGCAGTCGCCTGGTGGGGTCTGAAGCTTTCTTT.

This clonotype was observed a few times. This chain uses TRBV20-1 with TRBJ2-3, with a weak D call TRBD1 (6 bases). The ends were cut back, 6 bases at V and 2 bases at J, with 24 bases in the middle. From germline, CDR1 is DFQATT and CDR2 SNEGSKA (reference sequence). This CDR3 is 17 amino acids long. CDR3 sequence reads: CSAHLGQRGTLTDTQYF. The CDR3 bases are TGCAGTGCCCACCTCGGCCAAAGGGGGACACTCACAGATACGCAGTATTTT.

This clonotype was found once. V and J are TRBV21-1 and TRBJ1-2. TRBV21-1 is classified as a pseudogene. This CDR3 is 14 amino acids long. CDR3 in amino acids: CASSNGDGSYGYTF. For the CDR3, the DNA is TGTGCCAGCAGCAACGGGGACGGGAGCTATGGCTACACCTTC.

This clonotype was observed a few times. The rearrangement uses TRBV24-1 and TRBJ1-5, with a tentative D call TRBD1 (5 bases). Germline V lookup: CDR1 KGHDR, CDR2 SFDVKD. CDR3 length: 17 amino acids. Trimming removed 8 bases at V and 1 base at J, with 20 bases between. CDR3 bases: TGTGCCACCACGCCGCAGGGCCTTCCGATGAGCAATCAGCCCCAGCATTTT. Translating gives CATTPQGLPMSNQPQHF.